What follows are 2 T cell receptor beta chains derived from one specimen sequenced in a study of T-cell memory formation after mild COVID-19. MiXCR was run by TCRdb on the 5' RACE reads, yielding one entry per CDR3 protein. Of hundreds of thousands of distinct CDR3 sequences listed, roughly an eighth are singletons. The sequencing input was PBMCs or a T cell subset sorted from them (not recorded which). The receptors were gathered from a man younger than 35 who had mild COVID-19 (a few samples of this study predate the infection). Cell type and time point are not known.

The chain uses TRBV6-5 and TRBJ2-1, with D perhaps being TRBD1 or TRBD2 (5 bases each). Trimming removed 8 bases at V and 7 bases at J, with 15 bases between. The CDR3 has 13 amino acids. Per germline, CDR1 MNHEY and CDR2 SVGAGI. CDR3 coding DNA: TGTGCCAGCGGTGGGACCTCCCTAAATGAGCAGTTCTTC. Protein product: CASGGTSLNEQFF.

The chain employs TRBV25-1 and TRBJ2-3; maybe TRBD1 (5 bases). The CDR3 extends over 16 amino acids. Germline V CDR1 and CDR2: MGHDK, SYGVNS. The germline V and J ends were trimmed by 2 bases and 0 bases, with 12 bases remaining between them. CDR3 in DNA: TGTGCCAGCAGTGAAGGTTGGTGGACAAGCACAGATACGCAGTATTTT. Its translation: CASSEGWWTSTDTQYF.